Each of the 22 T cell receptor beta chains below was sequenced from the same sample in a study of shared clonotypes between healthy human individuals. The table came from immunoSEQ multiplex PCR; TCRdb's copy has only in-frame clones and leaves some out. The sample carries 2 million to 2.5 million clones, almost 96% recorded once. Input material: naive CD4+ T cells sorted from blood. Subset described: CD45RA+ positively selected. The receptors were sampled from a man between 18 and 35 years old in good health.

This chain connects TRBV11-3 to TRBJ2-1; unclear D gene. Trimming took 5 bases from V and 6 from J, leaving 8 bases between them. Germline CDR1 reads SGHNT; CDR2 reads YENEEA. The CDR3 extends over 12 amino acids. The CDR3 sequence: CASSPPGNEQFF. The CDR3 bases are TGTGCCAGCAGCCCACCTGGCAATGAGCAGTTCTTC.

This chain joins TRBV6-6 and TRBJ2-6, with D hard to call. Trimming took 5 bases from V and 2 from J, leaving 7 bases between them. The CDR3 covers 14 residues. Germline lookup yields CDR1 MNHNY and CDR2 SVGAGI (reference sequence). CDR3 loop: CASSGQAGANVLTF. The CDR3 DNA sequence: TGTGCCAGCAGTGGCCAGGCTGGGGCCAACGTCCTGACTTTC.

The gene calls are TRBV6-6 and TRBJ1-2; D unresolved. This CDR3 is built from 14 residues. Trimming left V 0 bases short and J 4 bases short, with 9 bases between. Germline CDR1 and CDR2: MNHNY and SVGAGI (reference sequence). The CDR3 DNA reads TGTGCCAGCAGTTACTCGACGGATTCCTATGGCTACACCTTC. Translation: CASSYSTDSYGYTF.

This chain connects TRBV2 to TRBJ2-3, with D possibly being TRBD1 (6 bases). The CDR3 has 13 amino acids. CDR1 SNHLY and CDR2 FYNNEI come from the germline V gene. The V end was cut by 7 bases, the J end by 0 bases, with 8 bases between. The CDR3 protein is CASNRESTDTQYF. CDR3 bases: TGTGCCAGCAACAGGGAAAGCACAGATACGCAGTATTTT.

CDR3 loop: CASSIRAGRRESKSQPQHF. The DNA of the CDR3 is TGTGCCAGTAGTATACGGGCTGGCAGGCGCGAGAGCAAAAGTCAGCCCCAGCATTTT. This chain joins TRBV19 and TRBJ1-5; no clear D gene. This CDR3 comprises 19 residues. V lost 2 bases and J 6 bases, leaving 26 bases between the germline ends. Germline CDR1 LNHDA, CDR2 SQIVND (reference sequence). The entire variable domain, with the rest obtained from reference TRBV19 and TRBJ1-5, is as follows: DGGITQSPKYLFRKEGQNVTLSCEQNLNHDAMYWYRQDPGQGLRLIYYSQIVNDFQKGDIAEGYSVSREKKESFPLTVTSAQKNPTAFYLCASSIRAGRRESKSQPQHFGDGTRLSIL.

The CDR3 is CASRPPDRAGNTIYF. In DNA, the CDR3 is TGTGCCAGCAGACCCCCTGACAGGGCTGGAAACACCATATATTTT. V usage is TRBV7-2 and J usage is TRBJ1-3, with 7 positions matching TRBD1. CDR3 length: 15 amino acids. CDR1 SGHTA and CDR2 FQGNSA come from the germline V gene. Germline trimming cut 6 bases from V and 2 bases from J; bases unmatched to any gene: 7. The variable domain in full, with the rest retrieved from reference TRBV7-2 and TRBJ1-3, is GAGVSQSPSNKVTEKGKDVELRCDPISGHTALYWYRQSLGQGLEFLIYFQGNSAPDKSGLPSDRFSAERTGGSVSTLTIQRTQQEDSAVYLCASRPPDRAGNTIYFGEGSWLTVV.

This clone was observed once. The chain links TRBV7-2 to TRBJ2-1, with D perhaps given as TRBD1 or TRBD2 (5 bases each). Trimming removed 4 bases at V and 4 bases at J, with 11 bases between. Germline V gene sequence: CDR1 SGHTA, CDR2 FQGNSA. The CDR3 length is 14 residues. CDR3 protein: CASSSGRAYNEQFF. The CDR3, as DNA: TGTGCCAGCAGCTCGGGACGGGCGTACAATGAGCAGTTCTTC.

Here the CDR3 reads CASSPGDSSQYF. Here the CDR3 DNA reads TGTGCCAGCTCGCCCGGCGACAGTTCCCAGTACTTC. V and J are TRBV18 and TRBJ2-7, with a possible D match to TRBD1 (5 bases). Germline V gene lookup returns CDR1 KGHSH and CDR2 LQKENI. CDR3 length: 12 residues. V gave up 6 bases and J gave up 10 bases, with 16 bases separating them.

As for this clone: The same CDR3 can be traced to other DNA sequences in this sample. The chain has TRBV28 and TRBJ2-3; unclear D gene. Trimming took off 4 bases at V and 1 base at J, with 12 bases between the two ends. Germline V gives CDR1 MDHEN, CDR2 SYDVKM. CDR3 length: 15 residues. The CDR3 coding sequence is TGTGCCAGCAGTTCCCCCCCCTCCGGCACAGATACGCAGTATTTT. This gives the protein CASSSPPSGTDTQYF.

The V gene is TRBV5-1, the J gene TRBJ2-7, with D possibly TRBD2 on 5 matching bases. The length of the CDR3 is 14 residues. V shed 1 base and J shed 4 bases, with 12 bases lying between them. The V gene's germline CDR1 is SGHRS and CDR2 YFSETQ. CDR3 bases: TGCGCCAGCAGCTTGAGCGGCAAAGAGTACGAGCAGTACTTC. It encodes CASSLSGKEYEQYF.

This clone came up once. The chain employs TRBV7-2 and TRBJ2-1; D could derive from TRBD1 or TRBD2 (5 bases each). V was pared by 1 base and J by 3 bases, with 10 bases between. CDR1 SGHTA and CDR2 FQGNSA come from the germline V gene. CDR3 length: 15 amino acids. The CDR3 is CASSLVGTNYNEQFF. In DNA form, the CDR3 reads TGTGCCAGCAGCTTAGTGGGGACCAACTACAATGAGCAGTTCTTC.

The rearrangement uses TRBV5-6 and TRBJ2-2; 9 nucleotides agree with TRBD1. Per the germline V gene, CDR1 is SGHDT and CDR2 is YYEEEE. The CDR3 covers 15 residues. The V and J ends lost 3 bases and 7 bases, in that order; junction bases with no gene match: 7. DNA of the CDR3: TGTGCCAGCAGCTCCGGGACAGGGTTTCGCGGGGAGCTGTTTTTT. It encodes CASSSGTGFRGELFF.

CDR3 loop: CASSTPGKTNEKLFF. The CDR3 DNA sequence: TGTGCCAGCAGCACCCCAGGGAAGACTAATGAAAAACTGTTTTTT. The genes are TRBV11-2 and TRBJ1-4; TRBD1 is a possible D gene (5 bases). The germline CDR1 and CDR2 sequences are SGHAT and FQNNGV. The CDR3 has 15 residues. Trimming left V 5 bases short and J 2 bases short, with 12 bases between.

A note on this clone: This CDR3 is also generated by other DNA sequences in the sample. J is TRBJ1-2 and V is TRBV11-2; TRBD1 matches 7 bases. Germline V lookup: CDR1 SGHAT, CDR2 FQNNGV. Losses at the gene ends were 6 bases for V and 3 bases for J; bases not matched to a gene: 10. This CDR3 region has 15 residues. CDR3 protein: CASSGIRGRDYGYTF. The CDR3 bases are TGTGCCAGCAGTGGGATTAGGGGGCGCGACTATGGCTACACCTTC.

This sequence joins TRBV7-6 and TRBJ2-3; no reliable D call. The V end lost 1 base, the J end lost 5 bases, and 13 bases lay between the germline ends. The CDR3 runs 15 residues. The germline CDR1 and CDR2 sequences are SGHVS and FNYEAQ. Written as DNA, the CDR3 is TGTGCCAGCAGCTTAGGGCCTGGTAGGGAAGATACGCAGTATTTT. It yields the protein CASSLGPGREDTQYF.

The chain combines TRBV28 with TRBJ2-7, with a possible D match to TRBD1 (6 bases). The V gene's germline CDR1 is MDHEN and CDR2 SYDVKM. V gave up 5 bases and J gave up 2 bases, with 22 bases separating them. The CDR3 length is 17 residues. DNA of the CDR3: TGTGCCAGCAGTCCCCGTGGGGGCCTCCTACCCGCCTACGAGCAGTACTTC. This sequence encodes CASSPRGGLLPAYEQYF.

This chain joins TRBV28 and TRBJ1-1; unclear D gene. CDR1 MDHEN and CDR2 SYDVKM come from the germline V gene. This CDR3 is built from 14 residues. Trimming took 1 base from V and 1 from J, leaving 7 bases between them. The CDR3: CASSLLPPNTEAFF. CDR3 DNA sequence: TGTGCCAGCAGTTTATTACCCCCGAACACTGAAGCTTTCTTT.

The V gene is TRBV5-4, the J gene TRBJ2-2, with D perhaps matching TRBD2 (6 bases). CDR1 and CDR2 (germline): SGHNT, YYREEE (reference sequence). V was shortened by 2 bases and J by 6 bases, with 17 bases between the two germline ends. The CDR3 has 16 residues. DNA for the CDR3: TGTGCCAGCAGCTTTCGGGGGACCATCGGGGCCGGGGAGCTGTTTTTT. It is translated as CASSFRGTIGAGELFF. Combining the CDR3 with reference TRBV5-4 and TRBJ2-2 gives the whole variable domain ETGVTQSPTHLIKTRGQQVTLRCSSQSGHNTVSWYQQALGQGPQFIFQYYREEENGRGNFPPRFSGLQFPNYSSELNVNALELDDSALYLCASSFRGTIGAGELFFGEGSRLTVL.

The gene calls are TRBV15 and TRBJ2-1, with D hard to call. The CDR3 covers 16 residues. V lost 0 bases, J lost 0 bases, and 9 bases lay in between. Germline values: CDR1 LNHNV, CDR2 YYDKDF (reference sequence). The CDR3: CATSREVGYSYNEQFF. CDR3 in DNA: TGTGCCACCAGCAGAGAAGTCGGATACTCCTACAATGAGCAGTTCTTC.

This chain links TRBV11-2 with TRBJ2-1, with a possible D match to TRBD1 (6 bases). The germline V and J ends were trimmed by 6 bases and 8 bases, with 11 bases remaining between them. Germline CDR1 and CDR2: SGHAT and FQNNGV. The CDR3 runs to 12 residues. In DNA form, the CDR3 reads TGTGCCAGCAGACCTACAGGGTATGAGCAGTTCTTC. As protein: CASRPTGYEQFF. Supplemented by reference TRBV11-2 and TRBJ2-1, the full variable domain reads EAGVAQSPRYKIIEKRQSVAFWCNPISGHATLYWYQQILGQGPKLLIQFQNNGVVDDSQLPKDRFSAERLKGVDSTLKIQPAKLEDSAVYLCASRPTGYEQFFGPGTRLTVL.

This chain connects TRBV5-4 to TRBJ2-7, with D tentatively TRBD1 (6 bases). V lost 3 bases and J 2 bases, leaving 9 bases between the germline ends. The CDR3 has 13 amino acids. Germline-derived CDR1 and CDR2 are SGHNT and YYREEE (reference sequence). As DNA, the CDR3 is TGTGCCAGCAGCTCCGGGACAACCTACGAGCAGTACTTC. Its translation is CASSSGTTYEQYF.

The chain carries TRBV14 and TRBJ1-2; D unresolved. CDR1 SGHDN and CDR2 FVKESK come from the germline V gene. The V end lost 0 bases, the J end lost 10 bases, and 9 bases lay between the germline ends. This CDR3 contains 12 residues. The CDR3 sequence is CASSQDRTVYTF. The CDR3 DNA follows: TGTGCCAGCAGCCAAGACCGAACTGTCTACACCTTC.